This entry lists 5 T cell receptor beta chains sequenced from one sample in a study of T cells after yellow fever vaccination. From the 5' RACE reads, TCRdb called clonotypes with MiXCR, one entry per CDR3 protein. The sample carries 500,000 to 650,000 distinct CDR3 sequences, about 12% recorded once. The input for sequencing was PBMCs, taken on the day of the yellow fever booster vaccination. The receptor set was obtained from a man aged 30-40 years who received the YFV17D yellow fever vaccine.

V usage is TRBV20-1 and J usage is TRBJ2-1; 8 positions match TRBD1. V was pared by 4 bases and J by 2 bases, with 7 bases of the junction left unmatched. The CDR3 runs 15 residues. Germline V CDR1 and CDR2: DFQATT, SNEGSKA (reference sequence). The CDR3 protein is CSATGQGLPYNEQFF. In DNA form, the CDR3 reads TGCAGTGCTACCGGACAGGGACTCCCCTACAATGAGCAGTTCTTC.

Remarks on this clonotype: This could be a read error, since a much larger clone is one nucleotide away. Here the CDR3 DNA reads TGTGCCGGCAGCCCCCCCAGCGGGATCAATGAGCAGTTCTTC. It codes for CAGSPPSGINEQFF. The chain couples TRBV3-1 to TRBJ2-1, with 7 positions matching TRBD2. The CDR3 length is 14 residues. Per germline, CDR1 LGHDT and CDR2 YNNKEL (reference sequence).

This clonotype was seen at least ten times. This rearrangement joins TRBV28 to TRBJ2-5; 8 bases map to TRBD2. CDR1 and CDR2 from the germline V gene are MDHEN and SYDVKM. The CDR3 consists of 16 residues. Trimming removed 5 bases from V and 1 base from J; junction bases left unmatched: 9. CDR3 sequence (DNA): TGTGCCAGCAGTCTCCAACTAGCGGCAACCCAAGAGACCCAGTACTTC. It codes for CASSLQLAATQETQYF. The variable domain in full, completed from reference TRBV28 and TRBJ2-5, reads DVKVTQSSRYLVKRTGEKVFLECVQDMDHENMFWYRQDPGLGLRLIYFSYDVKMKEKGDIPEGYSVSREKKERFSLILESASTNQTSMYLCASSLQLAATQETQYFGPGTRLLVL.

This rearrangement joins TRBV20-1 to TRBJ2-7; 9 bases map to TRBD1. With V trimmed by 6 bases and J by 6 bases, 9 bases remained unmatched. The V gene's germline CDR1 is DFQATT and CDR2 SNEGSKA (reference sequence). The CDR3 contains 13 residues. CDR3: CSADRDRVGEQYF. CDR3 bases: TGCAGTGCGGACCGGGACAGGGTAGGCGAGCAGTACTTC.

This clonotype was observed a few times. CDR3 DNA: TGTGCCATCTCTGGGGGCCATTATCAGCCCCAGCATTTT. Protein sequence: CAISGGHYQPQHF. The chain joins TRBV10-3 to TRBJ1-5; D is perhaps TRBD1 (6 bases). Trimming left V 8 bases short and J 5 bases short, with 13 bases between. Germline V gives CDR1 ENHRY, CDR2 SYGVKD. This CDR3 is 13 amino acids long.